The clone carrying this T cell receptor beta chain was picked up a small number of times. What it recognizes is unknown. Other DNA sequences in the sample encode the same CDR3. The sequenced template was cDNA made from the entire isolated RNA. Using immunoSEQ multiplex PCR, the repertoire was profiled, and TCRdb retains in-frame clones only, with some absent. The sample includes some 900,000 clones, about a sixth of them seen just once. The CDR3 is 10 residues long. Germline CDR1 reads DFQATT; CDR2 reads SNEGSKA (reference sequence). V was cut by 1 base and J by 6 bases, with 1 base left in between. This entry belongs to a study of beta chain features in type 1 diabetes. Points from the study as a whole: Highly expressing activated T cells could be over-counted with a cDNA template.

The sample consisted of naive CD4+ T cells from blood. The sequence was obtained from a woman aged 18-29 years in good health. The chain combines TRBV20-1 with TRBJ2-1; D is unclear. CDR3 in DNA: TGCAGTGCTAGAGCCAATGAGCAGTTCTTC. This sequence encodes CSARANEQFF.